This T cell receptor (beta chain) came from a study of Graves' ophthalmopathy and Graves' hyperthyroidism. This clonotype appeared many times. Its specificity is unknown. RNA served as the template for amplifying TCR beta CDR3 regions. After a first-round RT-PCR with HTBI primers, a second-round multiplex PCR was run. Via MiXCR, TCRdb re-called the multiplex PCR reads, giving one row per CDR3 protein. The sample carries approximately 700,000 distinct CDR3 sequences, roughly 39% recorded once. The CDR3 is made up of 15 amino acids. In germline, CDR1 is SGHKS, CDR2 YYEKEE (reference sequence). V lost 2 bases to trimming and J lost 4 bases, with 15 bases between them. Study-level results: Among expanded thyroid clonotypes above 0.001 frequency, most also occurred in blood.

V and J are TRBV5-5 and TRBJ1-1; D not resolved. This TCR was recovered from an adult man with Graves' ophthalmopathy. Sequenced material: peripheral blood. This CDR3 is CASSFRLKVGTEAFF. The CDR3 region has the DNA TGTGCCAGCAGCTTCAGACTTAAGGTGGGCACTGAAGCTTTCTTT. The complete variable domain, with remaining parts taken from reference TRBV5-5 and TRBJ1-1, reads DAGVTQSPTHLIKTRGQQVTLRCSPISGHKSVSWYQQVLGQGPQFIFQYYEKEERGRGNFPDRFSARQFPNYSSELNVNALLLGDSALYLCASSFRLKVGTEAFFGQGTRLTVV.